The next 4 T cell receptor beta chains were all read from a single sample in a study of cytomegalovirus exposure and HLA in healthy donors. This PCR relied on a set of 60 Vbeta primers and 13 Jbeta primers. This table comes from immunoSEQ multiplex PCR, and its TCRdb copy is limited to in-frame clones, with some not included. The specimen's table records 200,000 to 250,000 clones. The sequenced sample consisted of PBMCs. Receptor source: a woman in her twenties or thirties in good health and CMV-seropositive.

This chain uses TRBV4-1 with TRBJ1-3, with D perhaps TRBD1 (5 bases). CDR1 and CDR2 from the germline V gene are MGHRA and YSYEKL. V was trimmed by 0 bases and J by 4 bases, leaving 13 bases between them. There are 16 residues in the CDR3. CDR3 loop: CASSQDPGGEGNTIYF. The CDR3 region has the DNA TGCGCCAGCAGCCAAGATCCGGGGGGGGAAGGAAACACCATATATTTT.

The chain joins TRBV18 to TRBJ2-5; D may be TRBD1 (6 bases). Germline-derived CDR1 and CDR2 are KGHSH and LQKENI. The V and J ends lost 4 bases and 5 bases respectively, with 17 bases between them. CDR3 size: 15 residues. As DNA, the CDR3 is TGTGCCAGCTCACTTGACAGGTCCAACGGGGAGACCCAGTACTTC. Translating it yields CASSLDRSNGETQYF.

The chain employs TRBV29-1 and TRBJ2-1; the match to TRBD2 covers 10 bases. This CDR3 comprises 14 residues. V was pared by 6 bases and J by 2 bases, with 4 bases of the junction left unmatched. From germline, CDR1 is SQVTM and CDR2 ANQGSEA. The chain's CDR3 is CSVALAGAYNEQFF. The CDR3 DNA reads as TGCAGCGTCGCGCTAGCGGGGGCCTACAATGAGCAGTTCTTC.

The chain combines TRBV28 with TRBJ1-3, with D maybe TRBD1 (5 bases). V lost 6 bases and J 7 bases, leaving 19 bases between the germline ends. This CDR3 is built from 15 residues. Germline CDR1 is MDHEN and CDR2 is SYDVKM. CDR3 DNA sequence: TGTGCCAGCAGCCCCCCCCGACAGTACCGGAACACCATATATTTT. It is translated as CASSPPRQYRNTIYF.